Shown below are 4 T cell receptor beta chains from a single sample sequenced in a study of beta chain features in type 1 diabetes. Reverse transcription of all isolated RNA meant that expressed TCRB transcripts were sequenced. The assay was immunoSEQ multiplex PCR, and TCRdb's table has in-frame clones only and misses some. The sample carries about 620,000 clones, 15% to 19% recorded once. Sequencing was done on a sample of naive CD4+ T cells from blood. Receptor source: a man between 18 and 29 years old in good health.

The J gene is TRBJ2-7, the V gene TRBV7-9; D is perhaps TRBD1 or TRBD2 (6 bases each). CDR1 is SEHNR and CDR2 is FQNEAQ in the germline V gene (reference sequence). CDR3 size: 14 residues. The V gene lost 6 bases and the J gene lost 7 bases, with 19 bases spanning the gap. CDR3 sequence reads: CASSPPGGLWEQYF. The DNA of the CDR3 is TGTGCCAGCAGTCCCCCTGGGGGGCTCTGGGAGCAGTACTTC.

This chain links TRBV28 with TRBJ2-7; D is undetermined. The CDR3 covers 12 residues. The V gene's germline CDR1 is MDHEN and CDR2 SYDVKM. V lost 3 bases and J 3 bases, leaving 6 bases between the germline ends. The CDR3 loop reads CASSFASYEQYF. CDR3 DNA: TGTGCCAGCAGTTTCGCCAGCTACGAGCAGTACTTC.

This clone occurred a few times. Because it lacks the conserved phenylalanine or tryptophan at the end, this CDR3 is likely a read error. Because the CDR3's place on the DNA is in doubt, the DNA is left out and the CDR3 is given as listed by TCRdb. The V gene is TRBV28, the J gene TRBJ1-2; the table gives TRBD1 as D, unverified against the DNA. The CDR3 is 13 amino acids in total, end residues counted. Germline values: CDR1 MDHEN, CDR2 SYDVKM. The chain's CDR3 is CASSLRGPDRGLY.

The chain recombines TRBV4-2 with TRBJ2-4, with D possibly called TRBD1 or TRBD2 (5 bases each). Germline CDR1 LGHNA, CDR2 YNFKEQ. The germline V and J ends were trimmed by 5 bases and 10 bases, with 15 bases remaining between them. The CDR3 loop spans 13 amino acids. The chain's CDR3 is CASSGRDGRIQYF. Written as DNA, the CDR3 is TGTGCCAGCAGCGGCCGGGACGGAAGAATTCAGTACTTC.